The present entry profiles one T cell receptor beta chain with its context. The sample comes from a study of early T cells in non-severe SARS-CoV-2 infection. This CDR3 spans 15 amino acids. The V and J ends lost 5 bases and 6 bases, in that order; junction bases with no gene match: 10. The germline CDR1 and CDR2 sequences are SGDLS and YYNGEE. MiXCR, applied by TCRdb to the 5' RACE reads, yields one record per CDR3 protein. The sample yields some 80,000 distinct CDR3 sequences, approximately 13% seen once. The genes are TRBV9 and TRBJ2-1; 8 bases map to TRBD2. The clonotype comes from an adult who was a healthcare worker with PCR-confirmed SARS-CoV-2 infection or an uninfected control (not recorded which). Specimen: whole blood. The CDR3 region is CASSTPGTSINEQFF. CDR3 sequence (DNA): TGTGCCAGCAGTACCCCCGGGACTAGTATCAATGAGCAGTTCTTC. The entire variable domain, with the rest obtained from reference TRBV9 and TRBJ2-1, is as follows: DSGVTQTPKHLITATGQRVTLRCSPRSGDLSVYWYQQSLDQGLQFLIQYYNGEERAKGNILERFSAQQFPDLHSELNLSSLELGDSALYFCASSTPGTSINEQFFGPGTRLTVL.